The entry below describes one TCR beta chain. Its antigen is currently unknown. This record belongs to a study of blood T cells in healthy people across ages. Study outcomes and limitations: Higher diversity and more naive CD4+ cells were features of long-lived donors, compared to aged donors.

The germline CDR1 and CDR2 sequences are MNHNY and SVGAGI (reference sequence). The CDR3 consists of 16 residues. V lost 6 bases, J lost 4 bases, and 21 bases lay in between. Together with a sample-barcoded 5' primer, a J-beta primer mix was included in a second PCR lasting about 7 to 11 cycles. TCRdb reprocessed the 5' RACE reads via MiXCR and lists one record per CDR3 protein. The table shows about 1.4 million distinct CDR3 sequences, with around 59% occurring only once. This TCR came from a young man in good health. The rearrangement uses TRBV6-6 and TRBJ2-5; TRBD1 is a possible D gene (5 bases). Input material: blood. Here the CDR3 reads CASRIGHLEVLETQYF. The CDR3 DNA reads as TGTGCCAGCAGAATAGGACATTTAGAGGTATTAGAGACCCAGTACTTC.